The 26 T cell receptor beta chains listed next were all sequenced from one sample in a study of monozygotic twins with inflammatory bowel disease. TCRdb reprocessed the 5' RACE reads and reports one entry per CDR3 protein, with no DNA. The sample data list more than 300,000 distinct CDR3 sequences. Specimen: blood. The receptor source for this set is a human donor with ulcerative colitis or Crohn's disease, or a healthy co-twin of an affected twin (not recorded which).

This rearrangement joins TRBV6-5 to TRBJ2-3; TCRdb calls TRBD2, which cannot be checked without DNA. Germline values: CDR1 MNHEY, CDR2 SVGAGI. The CDR3 length is 16 residues. CDR3 sequence: CASSYTGGVGADTQYF.

The chain couples TRBV4-3 to TRBJ2-7. This CDR3 contains 15 residues. Germline assignment: CDR1 LGHNA and CDR2 YSLEER. The CDR3 reads CASSQDDRSSYEQYF.

The V gene is TRBV6-1, the J gene TRBJ1-3; with no DNA, the TCRdb D assignment of TRBD1 cannot be verified. Germline-derived CDR1 and CDR2 are MNHNS and SASEGT. This CDR3 region has 16 residues. The CDR3: CASGSSTGGSGNTIYF.

V usage is TRBV3-1 and J usage is TRBJ2-1. CDR1 is LGHDT and CDR2 is YNNKEL in the germline V gene (reference sequence). The CDR3 loop spans 13 amino acids. CDR3 region: CASSHGLYNEQFF.

J is TRBJ2-2 and V is TRBV5-1; TCRdb selects TRBD1, and the lack of DNA leaves this call unchecked. Looked up from germline, CDR1 is SGHRS and CDR2 is YFSETQ. The CDR3 sequence is 20 residues long. This CDR3 is CASSLARSFGAALSTGELFF.

The chain is built from TRBV20-1 and TRBJ2-5; TCRdb proposes TRBD2, but this gene call is untestable without DNA. The V gene's germline CDR1 is DFQATT and CDR2 SNEGSKA (reference sequence). CDR3 size: 13 residues. The CDR3 reads CSAPDYRQETQYF.

CDR3 amino acids: CASSSNTPGLAFF. This chain links TRBV4-2 with TRBJ2-1; TCRdb calls TRBD2, which cannot be checked without DNA. From germline, CDR1 is LGHNA and CDR2 YNFKEQ. The CDR3 consists of 13 residues.

The chain carries TRBV7-2 and TRBJ2-3; TCRdb outputs TRBD1, but without DNA this stays unchecked. The CDR3 totals 13 residues. Germline V gene data show CDR1 as SGHTA and CDR2 as FQGNSA. The CDR3: CASSNYTRASEYF.

CDR3 sequence reads: CASSSLPGQGAWEQYF. The rearrangement joins TRBV27 to TRBJ2-7; TCRdb selects TRBD1, and the lack of DNA leaves this call unchecked. The CDR3 sequence is 16 residues long. Germline CDR1 reads MNHEY; CDR2 reads SMNVEV (reference sequence).

The genes are TRBV6-5 and TRBJ2-1; without DNA, the TCRdb call of TRBD1 cannot be checked. Germline assignment: CDR1 MNHEY and CDR2 SVGAGI. This CDR3 has 17 amino acids. The CDR3 loop is CASRGFLSAGEENEQFF.

The chain is built from TRBV7-9 and TRBJ2-7; no DNA is available, so the TRBD1 call from TCRdb remains unchecked. The CDR3 is 14 amino acids. Germline lookup yields CDR1 SEHNR and CDR2 FQNEAQ (reference sequence). CDR3 in amino acids: CASSLVGQHYEQYF.

V usage is TRBV7-3 and J usage is TRBJ1-2; TCRdb calls TRBD1, which cannot be checked without DNA. The CDR3 has 15 residues. From germline, CDR1 is SGHTA and CDR2 FQGTGA. The CDR3 reads CASSSGQGANYGCTF.

The chain carries TRBV7-2 and TRBJ2-7. Germline CDR1 is SGHTA and CDR2 is FQGNSA. The CDR3 has 13 amino acids. CDR3 loop: CASSLGAEYEQYF.

The chain couples TRBV24-1 to TRBJ2-3; TCRdb's D call of TRBD1 is untestable without DNA. The CDR3 covers 16 residues. Germline V CDR1 and CDR2: KGHDR, SFDVKD. The CDR3 sequence is CATSDSGTGNTDTQYF.

The chain has TRBV21-1 and TRBJ2-7; TCRdb reports TRBD1, a call that lacks DNA to check it against. TRBV21-1 is an annotated pseudogene. The CDR3 is made up of 17 amino acids. The CDR3 is CASSKGPIDGGAYEQYF.

This chain uses TRBV5-1 with TRBJ2-5; TCRdb names TRBD2, which stays unverified in the absence of DNA. The CDR3 runs 15 residues. Germline V gene data show CDR1 as SGHRS and CDR2 as YFSETQ. The CDR3 reads CASSGGLAGGETQYF.

This rearrangement joins TRBV7-9 to TRBJ1-6. The CDR3 loop spans 14 amino acids. From germline, CDR1 is SEHNR and CDR2 FQNEAQ (reference sequence). The CDR3 sequence: CASSLHSNNSPLHF.

The chain links TRBV20-1 to TRBJ2-3. Germline CDR1 and CDR2: DFQATT and SNEGSKA (reference sequence). The CDR3 is made up of 13 amino acids. The CDR3 sequence: CSASPRLTDTQYF.

The rearrangement joins TRBV28 to TRBJ2-7; the TRBD2 assignment by TCRdb is unverifiable without DNA. This CDR3 has 15 residues. Germline values: CDR1 MDHEN, CDR2 SYDVKM. CDR3 amino acids: CASSFRGGRANEQYF.

The J gene is TRBJ1-2, the V gene TRBV29-1. From germline, CDR1 is SQVTM and CDR2 ANQGSEA. The CDR3 consists of 12 residues. The CDR3 spells CSVAGPTEGYTF.

This CDR3 is CASSYGAATGELFF. V and J are TRBV6-5 and TRBJ2-2; TCRdb calls TRBD1, which cannot be checked without DNA. The CDR3 length is 14 residues. CDR1 is MNHEY and CDR2 is SVGAGI in the germline V gene.

V and J are TRBV28 and TRBJ2-1. The CDR3 contains 15 residues. From germline, CDR1 is MDHEN and CDR2 SYDVKM. The chain's CDR3 is CASTQQRRDYNEQFF.

The V call is TRBV4-1, the J call TRBJ2-5; TCRdb returns TRBD1, unconfirmable since there is no DNA. This CDR3 region has 17 residues. Per the germline V gene, CDR1 is MGHRA and CDR2 is YSYEKL. CDR3 loop: CASSQVPGTLMKETQYF.

The chain couples TRBV6-5 to TRBJ2-7; TCRdb names TRBD1, which stays unverified in the absence of DNA. CDR1 MNHEY and CDR2 SVGAGI come from the germline V gene. The CDR3 sequence is 13 residues long. Here the CDR3 reads CASSSDRGGEQYF.

V gene TRBV12-3 or TRBV12-4 combines with J gene TRBJ2-1. The CDR3 is 14 amino acids. CDR3 loop: CASRMIGSYNEQFF.

This sequence joins TRBV11-1 and TRBJ2-5; TCRdb returns TRBD1, unconfirmable since there is no DNA. CDR1 is SGHAT and CDR2 is FQDESV in the germline V gene (reference sequence). CDR3 length: 18 amino acids. The CDR3 spells CASSFPEKRQGDGETQYF.